Sequencing of this T cell receptor (beta chain) was carried out in a study of radiotherapy plus CTLA-4 blockade in lung cancer. Findings of the study overall: Clones of tumor-derived TCRs expanded in blood after radiotherapy plus ipilimumab.

Ipilimumab CTLA-4 blockade and focal radiation were given to patients with chemo-refractory metastatic non-small-cell lung cancer. Details on this clone: What it binds is not known.

Using immunoSEQ multiplex PCR, the repertoire was profiled, and TCRdb retains in-frame clones only, with some absent. The sample includes some 64,000 clones, 70% to 85% seen only once; the top ten take approximately 4%. V lost 0 bases, J lost 7 bases, and 4 bases stayed unmatched. Germline V gene sequence: CDR1 SGHDT, CDR2 YYEEEE. The CDR3 length is 16 residues. The sequence came from a human donor with non-small cell lung cancer who had a complete response to radiotherapy plus ipilimumab. The sequences come from peripheral blood, collected from a patient treated with radiotherapy plus ipilimumab. V usage is TRBV5-6 and J usage is TRBJ2-2; 12 bases match TRBD2. The CDR3: CASSLGLAGDNGELFF. Here the CDR3 DNA reads TGTGCCAGCAGCTTGGGACTAGCGGGAGACAACGGGGAGCTGTTTTTT.